This entry lists 26 T cell receptor beta chains sequenced from one sample in a study of blood T cell repertoires in COVID-19. Assay: immunoSEQ multiplex PCR; the TCRdb copy retains only in-frame clones and omits some. This table holds under 350,000 clones, around nine tenths found once. The sequenced sample consisted of peripheral blood. The receptors originated from a man aged 65 to 85 with acute or convalescent COVID-19.

The chain links TRBV28 to TRBJ1-4, with 8 bases that match TRBD1. Germline CDR1 reads MDHEN; CDR2 reads SYDVKM. The CDR3 consists of 16 residues. V trimming: 5 bases; J trimming: 6 bases; junction bases outside the gene matches: 11. The CDR3 bases are TGTGCCAGCAGTATTCCAACCGGGACAGGAGATGAAAAACTGTTTTTT. It encodes CASSIPTGTGDEKLFF.

The chain links TRBV28 to TRBJ1-5; D is unclear. Germline CDR1 and CDR2: MDHEN and SYDVKM. The V gene lost 2 bases and the J gene lost 1 base, with 12 bases spanning the gap. The length of the CDR3 is 16 residues. The CDR3 protein is CASSLGGLLSNQPQHF. The DNA for the CDR3 is TGTGCCAGCAGTTTAGGAGGGCTATTAAGCAATCAGCCCCAGCATTTT.

V usage is TRBV28 and J usage is TRBJ1-1; the match to TRBD1 covers 8 bases. Germline CDR1 and CDR2: MDHEN and SYDVKM. This CDR3 has 12 residues. V lost 6 bases to trimming and J lost 7 bases; unmatched junction nucleotides: 4. The CDR3 spells CASRGQGDEAFF. The CDR3 DNA sequence: TGTGCCAGCAGAGGACAGGGAGATGAAGCTTTCTTT.

The chain combines TRBV5-4 with TRBJ2-3, with a possible D match to TRBD2 (6 bases). V lost 1 base and J 2 bases, leaving 17 bases between the germline ends. The germline V gene has CDR1 SGHNT and CDR2 YYREEE (reference sequence). This CDR3 has 17 residues. CDR3 sequence: CASSLKVAGGFTDTQYF. In nucleotides, the CDR3 is TGTGCCAGCAGCTTGAAAGTTGCCGGGGGATTCACAGATACGCAGTATTTT.

About this clone: Other DNA sequences in the sample encode the same CDR3. V usage is TRBV6-1 and J usage is TRBJ2-3, with 7 nucleotides matching TRBD1. The ends lost 3 bases at V and 0 bases at J; junction bases unmatched: 0. CDR3 size: 14 residues. Germline values: CDR1 MNHNS, CDR2 SASEGT. CDR3 bases: TGTGCCAGCAGTGAGACAGGGAGCACAGATACGCAGTATTTT. This translates into CASSETGSTDTQYF.

V is TRBV7-2 and J is TRBJ2-7, with D perhaps matching TRBD2 (7 bases). This CDR3 is built from 14 residues. Per germline, CDR1 SGHTA and CDR2 FQGNSA. The V end was cut by 5 bases, the J end by 2 bases, with 13 bases between. As DNA, the CDR3 is TGTGCCAGCAGCGCCGGGGGGCCCCCCTACGAGCAGTACTTC. Its protein product is CASSAGGPPYEQYF.

The chain joins TRBV5-1 to TRBJ1-6; 9 nucleotides agree with TRBD1. The CDR3 contains 15 residues. Germline loops: CDR1 SGHRS, CDR2 YFSETQ. With 2 bases clipped from V and 10 bases from J, the junction kept 7 bases outside the gene matches. The CDR3 reads CASSFGQGLGSPLHF. In DNA form, the CDR3 reads TGCGCCAGCAGCTTTGGACAGGGGTTAGGATCACCCCTCCACTTT. Full variable domain (rest looked up from reference TRBV5-1 and TRBJ1-6): KAGVTQTPRYLIKTRGQQVTLSCSPISGHRSVSWYQQTPGQGLQFLFEYFSETQRNKGNFPGRFSGRQFSNSRSEMNVSTLELGDSALYLCASSFGQGLGSPLHFGNGTRLTVT.

The chain links TRBV30 to TRBJ1-2; D gene uncertain. Germline assignment: CDR1 GTSNPN and CDR2 SVGIG (reference sequence). The V gene lost 3 bases and the J gene lost 8 bases, with 13 bases spanning the gap. The CDR3 has 12 amino acids. DNA of the CDR3: TGTGCCTGGAGCCCCCGGGAATTCGGCTACACCTTC. Protein sequence: CAWSPREFGYTF.

The CDR3 nucleotides are TGTGCCAGCAGCCAAGCATGGGCGGGGGCAAACCGCCCCTACGAGCAGTACTTC. Translating gives CASSQAWAGANRPYEQYF. The chain couples TRBV3-1 (or the pseudogene TRBV3-2) to TRBJ2-7; tentatively, D is TRBD2 (7 bases). The length of the CDR3 is 18 residues. Trimming took 1 base from V and 2 from J, leaving 21 bases between them. Per germline, CDR1 LGHDT and CDR2 YNNKEL (reference sequence).

The gene calls are TRBV3-1 (or the pseudogene TRBV3-2) and TRBJ1-6; D is undetermined. CDR3 length equals 16 residues. Trimming removed 5 bases from V and 6 bases from J, with 17 bases in between. CDR1 is LGHDT, CDR2 YNNKEL, per germline (reference sequence). CDR3 sequence: CASSSEEEKSNSPLHF. In nucleotides, the CDR3 is TGTGCCAGCAGCTCGGAGGAGGAAAAATCTAATTCACCCCTCCACTTT.

The chain employs TRBV9 and TRBJ2-1; 11 positions agree with TRBD1. The V gene end was trimmed by 3 bases and the J gene end by 1 base; junction bases not matched to a gene: 9. Germline V gene lookup returns CDR1 SGDLS and CDR2 YYNGEE. CDR3 length: 18 residues. As DNA, the CDR3 is TGTGCCAGCAGCGCGGGACAGGGGGGCATGTATTCCTACAATGAGCAGTTCTTC. This codes for CASSAGQGGMYSYNEQFF.

This clone came up once. This sequence joins TRBV21-1 and TRBJ1-4; TRBD1 is taken as the D call from the table, unchecked against the DNA. TRBV21-1 is a recognized pseudogene. The CDR3 length is 14 residues. Here the CDR3 reads CAVGRGWGREKLFF. CDR3 nucleotide sequence: TGTGCCGTGGGCAGGGGATGGGGTAGAGAAAAACTGTTTTTT.

The V and J genes are TRBV5-6 and TRBJ2-2, with TRBD1 identical over 7 bases. The CDR3 runs 15 residues. With V trimmed by 6 bases and J by 0 bases, 5 bases remained unmatched. Germline V CDR1 and CDR2: SGHDT, YYEEEE. The CDR3 sequence is CASIPTGSNTGELFF. In DNA form, the CDR3 reads TGTGCCAGCATTCCGACAGGGTCGAACACCGGGGAGCTGTTTTTT.

This clone was seen more than once but under ten times. The chain has TRBV6-6 and TRBJ1-2; a possible D gene is TRBD1 (6 bases). The V gene lost 8 bases and the J gene lost 5 bases, with 15 bases spanning the gap. In germline, CDR1 is MNHNY, CDR2 SVGAGI (reference sequence). This CDR3 contains 13 residues. The CDR3 region is CASVRDTVYGYTF. CDR3 DNA: TGTGCCAGCGTACGGGACACAGTATATGGCTACACCTTC.

V gene TRBV6-6 combines with J gene TRBJ1-3; 8 bases match TRBD1. The CDR3 totals 15 residues. J gave up 2 bases and V 6 bases, and 6 bases lay outside the gene matches. In germline, CDR1 is MNHNY, CDR2 SVGAGI (reference sequence). The CDR3, as DNA: TGTGCCAGCAGCCATCAGGGGGCGGCTGGAAACACCATATATTTT. As protein: CASSHQGAAGNTIYF.

The genes are TRBV7-9 and TRBJ2-3, with 8 bases matching TRBD2. The germline V gene has CDR1 SEHNR and CDR2 FQNEAQ (reference sequence). The CDR3 totals 16 residues. V gave up 1 base and J gave up 1 base; unmatched junction bases: 4. CDR3 in amino acids: CASSLGTSSGTDTQYF. The CDR3 DNA follows: TGTGCCAGCAGCTTAGGGACTAGCAGCGGCACAGATACGCAGTATTTT.

The chain couples TRBV10-3 to TRBJ1-4; tentatively, D is TRBD1 (5 bases). There are 14 residues in the CDR3. Between the trimmed V and J ends, which lost 2 bases and 8 bases, there was a span of 12 bases. Looked up from germline, CDR1 is ENHRY and CDR2 is SYGVKD. CDR3 bases: TGTGCCATCAGTGAGGCGGGGACGGGAGAAAAACTGTTTTTT. Protein sequence: CAISEAGTGEKLFF.

This chain connects TRBV21-1 to TRBJ1-5; the table's TRBD1 call for D was not verified on the DNA. TRBV21-1 is described as a pseudogene. The CDR3 has 12 residues. CDR3 amino acids: CARYAGDQPQHF. In DNA, the CDR3 is TGTGCCAGATACGCAGGGGATCAGCCCCAGCATTTT.

This chain joins TRBV28 and TRBJ1-5; no definite D call. This CDR3 contains 16 residues. Trimming shortened V by 1 base and J by 2 bases, and 12 bases separated the two germline ends. Germline loops: CDR1 MDHEN, CDR2 SYDVKM. The CDR3 is CASSLFAATGNQPQHF. The DNA for the CDR3 is TGTGCCAGCAGTTTATTTGCGGCAACGGGCAATCAGCCCCAGCATTTT.

This chain links TRBV7-2 with TRBJ2-1; the D gene is possibly TRBD2 (6 bases). In germline, CDR1 is SGHTA, CDR2 FQGNSA. Trimming stripped 1 base from V and 3 bases from J, with 10 bases between. CDR3 size: 15 residues. CDR3 DNA: TGTGCCAGCAGCTTAGGGGTCGGGAGCTACAATGAGCAGTTCTTC. It codes for CASSLGVGSYNEQFF.

J is TRBJ2-7 and V is TRBV5-1; perhaps TRBD2 as D (6 bases). V was clipped by 0 bases and J by 7 bases, with 17 bases between them. The CDR3 extends over 15 amino acids. Germline assignment: CDR1 SGHRS and CDR2 YFSETQ. Here the CDR3 DNA reads TGCGCCAGCAGCTTGGGGGGACGGCAGGCGGGAGAGCAGTACTTC. Protein: CASSLGGRQAGEQYF.

This clone was detected only once. This sequence joins TRBV2 and TRBJ2-7; D may correspond to TRBD1 or TRBD2 (5 bases each). The germline V and J ends were trimmed by 5 bases and 0 bases, with 14 bases remaining between them. The CDR3 is made up of 15 amino acids. Germline V gene lookup returns CDR1 SNHLY and CDR2 FYNNEI. CDR3 bases: TGTGCCAGCAGTAAAGAGGGGCTGAGCTCCTACGAGCAGTACTTC. Encoded protein: CASSKEGLSSYEQYF. The variable domain in full, completed from reference TRBV2 and TRBJ2-7, reads EPEVTQTPSHQVTQMGQEVILRCVPISNHLYFYWYRQILGQKVEFLVSFYNNEISEKSEIFDDQFSVERPDGSNFTLKIRSTKLEDSAMYFCASSKEGLSSYEQYFGPGTRLTVT.

This chain links TRBV27 with TRBJ2-7; maybe TRBD1 (7 bases). The V and J ends lost 6 bases and 3 bases respectively, with 21 bases between them. From germline, CDR1 is MNHEY and CDR2 SMNVEV (reference sequence). The CDR3 extends over 16 amino acids. In DNA, the CDR3 is TGTGCCAGCAGCCCCGCCCCGCAGGGGGGTCGCTACGAGCAGTACTTC. It is translated as CASSPAPQGGRYEQYF.

The rearrangement uses TRBV30 and TRBJ1-3; a possible D gene is TRBD1 (5 bases). This CDR3 contains 14 residues. With 6 bases removed from V and 7 bases from J, the gap between germline ends came to 19 bases. CDR1 and CDR2 from the germline V gene are GTSNPN and SVGIG (reference sequence). CDR3 DNA: TGTGCCTGCAATGAGTGGGGGGATCGGAACACCATATATTTT. It encodes CACNEWGDRNTIYF.

This clone was picked up a small number of times. The rearrangement links TRBV4-3 to TRBJ2-1, with 7 positions matching TRBD1. V was clipped by 2 bases and J by 4 bases; unmatched bases: 11. This CDR3 region has 17 residues. The germline V gene encodes CDR1 LGHNA and CDR2 YSLEER. The CDR3 is CASSQKTGTVSYNEQFF. CDR3 in DNA: TGCGCCAGCAGCCAAAAAACAGGGACAGTGTCTTACAATGAGCAGTTCTTC.

The chain recombines TRBV28 with TRBJ1-4; TRBD1 agrees at 7 bases. V lost 5 bases, J lost 5 bases, and 8 bases stayed unmatched. The CDR3 is 15 residues long. Germline loops: CDR1 MDHEN, CDR2 SYDVKM. As DNA, the CDR3 is TGTGCCAGCAGTAGACCCGGGACAGTCAATGAAAAACTGTTTTTT. This gives the protein CASSRPGTVNEKLFF.